This T cell receptor (beta chain) was retrieved from a study of cytomegalovirus exposure and HLA in healthy donors (dated by TCRdb to 2015 to 2018). With regard to the full study: An earlier analysis of several hundred of the donors reported 276 Gb of sequence data and around 120 million unique TCR beta sequences from some 180 million T cells. Using immunosequencing, the study profiled T cell repertoires from 550 to 750 subjects and related those repertoires to cytomegalovirus serostatus. In the later analysis, no new phenotypic data were used to find candidate immune exposures; instead, reliance was placed on TCR beta sequences and their occurrence across donors. All discovery cohort repertoires had been generated using a single sequencing platform. Among roughly 400 genotyped donors of the cohort, an average of approximately 240,000 unique TCR beta nucleotide sequences was sequenced per donor, of which roughly 18% were non-productive. An early release that covered 640 HLA-typed donors contained approximately 320 gigabases of sequencing data and 85 million to 100 million unique TCR sequences. Several DR-DQ haplotypes were handled as single units for association and clustering because linkage in the cohort was strong. Of the 300 to 450 genotyped donors, 80% to 90% were placed in the genetic ancestry cluster associated with self-reported Caucasian donors. To predict cytomegalovirus infection status, the study brought together high-throughput TCR immunosequencing, statistical association of individual TCRs with disease status, and machine learning. A later analysis re-analyzed previously published TCR beta repertoires from 666 donors and added high-resolution HLA genotyping to study TCR occurrence patterns. The study was designed to test whether signatures of past pathogen exposure could be identified by cataloging public T cell receptors. A later genetic analysis used genome-wide SNP genotypes for about 55% of the 666 donors, treating that subset as a discovery cohort. A separate validation cohort of 100 to 150 different subjects was used in addition to the roughly 670-subject first cohort. In an earlier analysis of 500 to 650 of the donors, high-throughput TCR beta sequencing was used to judge whether each TCR beta V gene segment behaved as functional or pseudogenic. Typing coverage varied by locus: roughly 629-640 donors for A, B, C, DRB1 and DQB1; more than 500 for DQA1; some 610 for DPA1; 450 to 480 for DPB1. HLA typing included class I and class II loci at four-digit resolution. Donor age, sex, ethnicity and CMV serostatus were compiled alongside the repertoire data.

The method behind the library was the immunoSEQ multiplex PCR assay. The multiplex PCR relied on a mix of 60 forward primers for TCR Vbeta segments and 13 reverse primers for TCR Jbeta segments. A multiplex PCR assay on genomic DNA amplified the CDR3 region of rearranged TCR beta genes. The Illumina HiSeq System was used to sequence the amplified TCR beta libraries as 87-base-pair reads. In the paper's pipeline: A later analysis tallied approximately 87 million unique TCR beta chains across the approximately 670 repertoires, and about 12 million of those chains were shared by two or more donors. Raw reads were error-corrected and collapsed into unique sequences by a nearest-neighbor algorithm in which closely related sequences were merged to remove PCR and sequencing errors. Alignment of CDR3 sequences to IMGT reference sequences was used to assign V, D and J gene segments. For a sequence to be retained, at least a six-nucleotide match to both a V gene segment and a J gene segment was required. Rearrangements were called productive when the CDR3 lacked stop codons and stayed in frame with V and J; all others were non-productive. Following IMGT convention, CDR3 was defined as the stretch from the second conserved V-encoded cysteine to the conserved J-encoded phenylalanine. The earlier analysis of around 640 of the donors excluded sequences that lacked an unambiguous match to a single V gene segment. In an earlier analysis of approximately 560 of the donors, a V segment was called functional when productive rearrangements were above 56.7%, and segregating when the standard deviation between donors exceeded 5%. A statistical classification framework was developed to diagnose cytomegalovirus status using the catalog of TCR beta chain sequences. A later analysis assigned V and J genes by comparing TCR nucleotide sequences with IMGT/GENE-DB human TR gene sequences. A later analysis assigned CDR3 sequences and most-parsimonious VDJ recombination scenarios with the TCRdist pipeline. In a later analysis, each TCR beta chain was defined by its CDR3 amino acid sequence together with its V-gene family, and reads lacking a unique V-gene family were excluded. A later analysis removed 592 highly shared, low-generation-probability nucleotide sequences to deal with suspected cross-contamination and a sequencing artifact. A later analysis calculated a clonal expansion index for each public chain from normalized within-repertoire ranks of inferred template counts. A later analysis computed generation probabilities with a VDJ recombination model fitted to out-of-frame rearrangements, and checked the results against IGoR. A later analysis scored TCR-TCR, TCR-HLA and TCR-CMV co-occurrence with hypergeometric tests, applying a repertoire-size bias correction to TCR pairs. In a later analysis, false discovery rates were estimated by permuting HLA or CMV assignments 20 times. A later analysis grouped co-occurring TCRs with DBSCAN, adding TCRdist sequence similarity when clustering within HLA-allele-positive subsets. Co-occurrence clustering excluded repertoires with fewer than 30,000 or more than 120,000 public chains, plus five with anomalous nucleotide sharing. TCRdb retrieved this table from immuneACCESS and kept in-frame rearrangements only. Not all clones are present; in checked studies, unresolved V genes account for under half, and no reason is known for the remainder. V and J calls plus clone size are reproduced from that table; the DNA served to infer D and trimming. This sample comprises 95,000 to 110,000 clones, 75% to 85% of them detected only once. 10% of the sample is held by the ten biggest clonotypes.

The germline V gene (reference sequence) supplies CDR1 MNHEY and CDR2 SMNVEV. The CDR3 holds 12 amino acids from the cysteine to the phenylalanine. Just the 36-base CDR3 DNA is kept, in frame starting at base 1. Between the V and J ends, shortened by 10 bases and 4 bases respectively, the junction contains 12 bases. About this clone itself: The antigen it binds to is not known. Base qualities are missing; no much larger clone stands one base away.

In total, just over 650 healthy bone marrow donors made up the cohort. All cohort members were sampled while nominally healthy, although unrecorded immune exposures were likely present. The donor was CMV seropositive and was included in the group of 250 to 300 seropositive cohort members. A peripheral blood sample was collected from each donor, and TCR beta sequencing was performed on peripheral blood mononuclear cells. The Qiagen DNeasy Blood Extraction Kit was used to extract genomic DNA from the blood cell samples. Broad study findings and their caveats: A further reported finding was that TCR beta sequences accurately predicted the HLA-A and HLA-B alleles for most subjects in the first cohort. While some public TCRs were present in many individuals, most TCR sequences turned up only very rarely across donors. Immune exposure information for the cohort was limited to CMV serostatus. Only TCR beta chains were sequenced in this cohort, and the absence of alpha or paired-chain data limited detectable features. Because counts were too low, seventeen rarely observed V segments, including chromosome 9 orphons, were excluded from the earlier analysis of several hundred of the donors. Broadly in line with IMGT annotations, most TCR beta V segments showed up in productive rearrangements about 87% or about 30% of the time in an earlier analysis of under 700 of the donors. Specific HLA alleles were associated with 15,000 to 20,000 TCR beta sequences at a false discovery rate of 0.05 in a later analysis. Because the 87-base-pair reads could not distinguish some IMGT-functional V segments, including TRBV6-2 and TRBV6-3, those segments were excluded. Most CMV-associated TCR beta chains appeared to be HLA-restricted in a later analysis, and the HLA associations seemed to be driven largely by CMV exposure. In vitro tests confirmed that a few of the cytomegalovirus-associated TCR beta chains recognize cytomegalovirus antigens. A cluster of highly shared sequence variants was judged likely to be a technical artifact of the sequencing pipeline. Cytomegalovirus status was reported to be diagnosed by the classifier with high specificity and sensitivity in both the original and validation cohorts. Several of the top co-occurrence clusters appeared to be linked to parvovirus B19, influenza, CMV and Epstein-Barr virus, according to a later analysis. A later genetic analysis reported fewer N-insertions in productive TCRs among donors in an Asian-associated ancestry cluster than the approximately 670-donor mean. A later genetic analysis associated a missense DCLRE1C variant with V-gene and J-gene trimming of TCR beta chains, and an independent cohort replicated the association. The presence/absence analyses assumed that sequencing depth was roughly uniform across donors, and that assumption may not be true. A later analysis found that TCR association rates varied across HLA loci, with DRB1 alleles showing the most associated TCRs and HLA-C alleles the fewest. In a later analysis, HLA-associated TCR beta chains showed more clonal expansion and lower generation probabilities than non-associated chains that were equally common. Strong co-occurrence of HLA alleles, especially DR and DQ, made assigning TCR associations to individual alleles difficult. The study listed approximately 150 TCR beta chains as associated with cytomegalovirus. Because some donors lacked HLA typing at each locus, the association tests relied only on the typed subset. Linkage disequilibrium might explain the correlated functional status among segregating V segments, but an unknown experimental factor could not be ruled out. It was suggested by the authors that the approach could potentially be generalized to other disease states and immunological phenotypes.

The chain was built from TRBV27 and TRBJ2-3; TRBD2 is a possible D gene, resting on 7 matching bases. The origin of this receptor is a young woman in good health and CMV-seropositive. The source material was PBMCs. The CDR3 protein is CATGGRSDTQYF. The nucleotide sequence is TGTGCCACCGGGGGGCGCTCAGATACGCAGTATTTT.